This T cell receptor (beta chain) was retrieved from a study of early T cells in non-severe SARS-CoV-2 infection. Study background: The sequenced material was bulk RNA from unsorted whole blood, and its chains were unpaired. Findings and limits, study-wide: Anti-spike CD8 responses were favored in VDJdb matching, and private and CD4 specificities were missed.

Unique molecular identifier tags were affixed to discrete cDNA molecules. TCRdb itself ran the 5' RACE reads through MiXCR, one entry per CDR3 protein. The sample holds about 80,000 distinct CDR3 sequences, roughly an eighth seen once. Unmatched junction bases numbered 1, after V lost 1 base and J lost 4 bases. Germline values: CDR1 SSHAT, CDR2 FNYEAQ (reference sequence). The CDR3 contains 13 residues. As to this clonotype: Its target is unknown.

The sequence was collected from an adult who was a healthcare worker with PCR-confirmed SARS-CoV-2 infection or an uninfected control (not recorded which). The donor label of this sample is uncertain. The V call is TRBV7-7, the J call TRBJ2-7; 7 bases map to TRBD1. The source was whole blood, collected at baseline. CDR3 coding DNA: TGTGCCAGCAGCTTAGACAGGGGATACGAGCAGTACTTC. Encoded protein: CASSLDRGYEQYF.